These 28 T cell receptor beta chains share one sample of origin, sequenced in a study of blood T cell repertoires in COVID-19. Assay: immunoSEQ multiplex PCR; the TCRdb copy retains only in-frame clones and omits some. The sample has nearly 250,000 clones, 86% seen once; the top ten hold roughly 2%. The sequenced sample consisted of PBMCs or T cells enriched from blood (not recorded which). All receptors derive from a woman aged 45-60 years who had recovered from COVID-19.

The chain uses TRBV18 and TRBJ1-1, with TRBD1 matching over 10 bases. V trimming: 4 bases; J trimming: 4 bases; junction bases outside the gene matches: 3. The CDR3 consists of 14 residues. CDR1 KGHSH and CDR2 LQKENI come from the germline V gene. For the CDR3, the DNA is TGTGCCAGCTCACGAAGACAGGGGGCCACTGAAGCTTTCTTT. Its translation is CASSRRQGATEAFF.

This rearrangement joins TRBV27 to TRBJ2-7; weak D call: TRBD2 (5 bases). The V gene lost 2 bases and the J gene lost 3 bases, with 14 bases spanning the gap. The CDR3 is made up of 15 amino acids. Germline V gene data show CDR1 as MNHEY and CDR2 as SMNVEV (reference sequence). This chain's CDR3 is CASSLDQRPNYEQYF. CDR3 nucleotides: TGTGCCAGCAGTTTAGATCAGCGGCCGAACTACGAGCAGTACTTC.

This chain's CDR3 is CASSLTPLQATEAFF. DNA of the CDR3: TGTGCCAGCAGCTTAACGCCCCTACAGGCCACTGAAGCTTTCTTT. The V and J genes are TRBV7-3 and TRBJ1-1, with D perhaps matching TRBD1 (5 bases). The V and J ends lost 0 bases and 4 bases respectively, with 12 bases between them. The CDR3 contains 15 residues. CDR1 and CDR2 (germline): SGHTA, FQGTGA.

The chain combines TRBV7-2 with TRBJ1-3; no reliable D call. V lost 4 bases and J 0 bases, leaving 10 bases between the germline ends. CDR3 length: 15 amino acids. Germline-derived CDR1 and CDR2 are SGHTA and FQGNSA. CDR3 amino acids: CASSSLGGSGNTIYF. In nucleotides, the CDR3 is TGTGCCAGCAGCTCCCTAGGAGGCTCTGGAAACACCATATATTTT.

This chain links TRBV2 with TRBJ1-1; possibly TRBD1 for D (6 bases). Germline V gene lookup returns CDR1 SNHLY and CDR2 FYNNEI. The CDR3 spans 12 residues. V lost 6 bases, J lost 5 bases, and 10 bases lay in between. As DNA, the CDR3 is TGTGCCAGCAGAGGAGGACAGACTGAAGCTTTCTTT. Residues: CASRGGQTEAFF.

CDR3: CASGPGASGVADTQYF. DNA for the CDR3: TGTGCTAGTGGTCCGGGGGCTAGCGGGGTAGCAGATACGCAGTATTTT. The chain recombines TRBV12-5 with TRBJ2-3, with TRBD2 matching over 9 bases. The CDR3 is 16 residues long. V lost 5 bases, J lost 4 bases, and 10 bases stayed unmatched. Germline assignment: CDR1 LGHNT and CDR2 FRNRAP. The whole variable domain, remainder taken from reference TRBV12-5 and TRBJ2-3, is DARVTQTPRHKVTEMGQEVTMRCQPILGHNTVFWYRQTMMQGLELLAYFRNRAPLDDSGMPKDRFSAEMPDATLATLKIQPSEPRDSAVYFCASGPGASGVADTQYFGPGTRLTVL.

In this sample, this clone turned up once. The V and J genes are TRBV13 and TRBJ1-5, with 11 bases identical to TRBD1. With V trimmed by 5 bases and J by 6 bases, 6 bases remained unmatched. CDR1 and CDR2 (germline): PRHDT, FYEKMQ (reference sequence). The length of the CDR3 is 15 residues. The CDR3 sequence: CASSVGQGDGQPQHF. CDR3 nucleotide sequence: TGTGCCAGCAGCGTGGGACAGGGGGACGGTCAGCCCCAGCATTTT.

The J gene is TRBJ1-1, the V gene TRBV7-8; unclear D gene. The CDR3 has 13 residues. Trimming took off 5 bases at V and 1 base at J, with 8 bases between the two ends. Germline CDR1 and CDR2: SGHVS and FQNEAQ. Written as DNA, the CDR3 is TGTGCCAGCAGCCCCCCCGGGAACACTGAAGCTTTCTTT. Encoded protein: CASSPPGNTEAFF. Full variable domain (remainder filled in from reference TRBV7-8 and TRBJ1-1): GAGVSQSPRYKVAKRGQDVALRCDPISGHVSLFWYQQALGQGPEFLTYFQNEAQLDKSGLPSDRFFAERPEGSVSTLKIQRTQQEDSAVYLCASSPPGNTEAFFGQGTRLTVV.

The V call is TRBV4-1, the J call TRBJ1-1; 8 nucleotides agree with TRBD1. V trimming: 3 bases; J trimming: 3 bases; junction bases outside the gene matches: 3. The CDR3 loop spans 14 amino acids. Germline V CDR1 and CDR2: MGHRA, YSYEKL. CDR3 sequence: CASSHQTGDTEAFF. DNA for the CDR3: TGCGCCAGCAGCCACCAGACAGGGGACACTGAAGCTTTCTTT.

This chain links TRBV4-1 with TRBJ2-7; D unclear. CDR3 length: 13 amino acids. The V end lost 4 bases, the J end lost 3 bases, and 10 bases lay between the germline ends. Germline loops: CDR1 MGHRA, CDR2 YSYEKL. CDR3 amino acids: CASSRLRDYEQYF. DNA for the CDR3: TGCGCCAGCAGCCGACTCAGAGACTACGAGCAGTACTTC.

V is TRBV7-2 and J is TRBJ2-7; tentative D call: TRBD2 (6 bases). The germline V and J ends were trimmed by 3 bases and 7 bases, with 19 bases remaining between them. From germline, CDR1 is SGHTA and CDR2 FQGNSA. There are 15 residues in the CDR3. CDR3 bases: TGTGCCAGCAGCTTCCAAGCGGGCCCAGGGACGGAGCAGTACTTC. Residues: CASSFQAGPGTEQYF.

This clone was seen once. V is TRBV9 and J is TRBJ1-6; D remains ambiguous. This CDR3 comprises 12 residues. Looked up from germline, CDR1 is SGDLS and CDR2 is YYNGEE. Trimming took 1 base from V and 10 from J, leaving 6 bases between them. The CDR3 nucleotides are TGTGCCAGCAGCGTATCCGGGTCACCCCTCCACTTT. Amino acid sequence: CASSVSGSPLHF.

This clone occurred once. J is TRBJ1-1 and V is TRBV7-2, with 7 nucleotides matching TRBD1. After removal of 3 bases from V and 2 bases from J, the junction contained 3 bases not matched to a gene. The CDR3 loop spans 14 amino acids. CDR1 is SGHTA and CDR2 is FQGNSA in the germline V gene. CDR3 DNA: TGTGCCAGCAGCTTTGACAGGGTAAACACTGAAGCTTTCTTT. The encoded protein is CASSFDRVNTEAFF.

V usage is TRBV28 and J usage is TRBJ1-1, with TRBD1 identical over 11 bases. The CDR3 is 16 residues long. Germline lookup yields CDR1 MDHEN and CDR2 SYDVKM. With V trimmed by 3 bases and J by 5 bases, 8 bases remained unmatched. The CDR3 DNA sequence: TGTGCCAGCAGTTTCCGGGACAGGGGGACGATGACTGAAGCTTTCTTT. Residues: CASSFRDRGTMTEAFF.

The chain is built from TRBV11-1 and TRBJ2-7; D gene uncertain. Germline V gene data show CDR1 as SGHAT and CDR2 as FQDESV (reference sequence). The V and J ends lost 3 bases and 2 bases respectively, with 11 bases between them. This CDR3 is 14 amino acids long. CDR3 loop: CASSFSPTAYEQYF. CDR3 sequence (DNA): TGTGCCAGCAGCTTCTCCCCAACGGCCTACGAGCAGTACTTC.

The chain uses TRBV3-1 (or the pseudogene TRBV3-2) and TRBJ2-1, with no clear D. This CDR3 has 13 amino acids. Trimming took 1 base from V and 5 from J, leaving 6 bases between them. Looked up from germline, CDR1 is LGHDT and CDR2 is YNNKEL (reference sequence). This CDR3 is CASSQAPHNEQFF. CDR3 nucleotide sequence: TGTGCCAGCAGCCAAGCTCCCCACAATGAGCAGTTCTTC.

This chain uses TRBV2 with TRBJ1-1, with 7 nucleotides matching TRBD1. Germline V gene lookup returns CDR1 SNHLY and CDR2 FYNNEI. This CDR3 is 14 amino acids long. J was trimmed by 0 bases and V by 8 bases; bases with no gene match: 6. The CDR3 spells CASRRQGLNTEAFF. The DNA for the CDR3 is TGTGCCAGCCGACGACAGGGACTGAACACTGAAGCTTTCTTT.

Only one count was recorded for this clone. This chain uses TRBV9 with TRBJ2-1; possible D gene TRBD2, 7 bases. CDR3 length: 15 amino acids. CDR1 SGDLS and CDR2 YYNGEE come from the germline V gene. Between the trimmed V and J ends, which lost 3 bases and 7 bases, there was a span of 17 bases. CDR3 coding DNA: TGTGCCAGCAGCGCCCACGGAGGGGGGGGGAATGAGCAGTTCTTC. It specifies CASSAHGGGGNEQFF.

The chain uses TRBV6-2 or TRBV6-3 and TRBJ2-7, with TRBD1 identical over 10 bases. This CDR3 is built from 16 residues. The junction had 10 bases not matched to a gene; V was cut back by 6 bases and J by 2 bases. The V gene's germline CDR1 is MNHEY and CDR2 SVGEGT. The CDR3 nucleotides are TGTGCCAGCAGCCGCTGGACAGGGGGGCTAACCTACGAGCAGTACTTC. As protein: CASSRWTGGLTYEQYF.

This chain connects TRBV19 to TRBJ1-4; a weak D match, TRBD1 (5 bases). V lost 10 bases, J lost 0 bases, and 12 bases lay in between. Germline lookup yields CDR1 LNHDA and CDR2 SQIVND (reference sequence). The CDR3 is made up of 14 amino acids. The CDR3 region is CATATEATNEKLFF. The CDR3 DNA follows: TGTGCCACCGCGACAGAAGCAACTAATGAAAAACTGTTTTTT.

This chain connects TRBV19 to TRBJ1-1; 7 nucleotides match TRBD1. J lost 4 bases, V lost 9 bases, and 8 bases had no gene match. This CDR3 is built from 13 residues. CDR1 is LNHDA, CDR2 SQIVND, per germline (reference sequence). CDR3: CASTDRISTEAFF. The CDR3 coding sequence is TGTGCCAGCACGGACAGGATAAGCACTGAAGCTTTCTTT. Full variable domain (rest looked up from reference TRBV19 and TRBJ1-1): DGGITQSPKYLFRKEGQNVTLSCEQNLNHDAMYWYRQDPGQGLRLIYYSQIVNDFQKGDIAEGYSVSREKKESFPLTVTSAQKNPTAFYLCASTDRISTEAFFGQGTRLTVV.

This sequence joins TRBV4-1 and TRBJ2-1; tentative D call: TRBD2 (7 bases). CDR1 is MGHRA, CDR2 YSYEKL, per germline. Trimming removed 3 bases from V and 3 bases from J, with 12 bases in between. This CDR3 region has 15 residues. CDR3 nucleotides: TGCGCCAGCAGCCAGGAGGGGGGGGTCTACAATGAGCAGTTCTTC. It specifies CASSQEGGVYNEQFF.

The genes are TRBV11-3 and TRBJ2-5; no clear D gene. CDR1 is SGHNT, CDR2 YENEEA, per germline. This CDR3 region has 15 residues. The V end was cut by 5 bases, the J end by 1 base, with 14 bases between. The CDR3 DNA sequence: TGTGCCAGCAGCGACTCTTGGCGAACCCAAGAGACCCAGTACTTC. It codes for CASSDSWRTQETQYF.

This chain uses TRBV5-4 with TRBJ2-2; weak D call: TRBD2 (6 bases). The CDR3 has 15 residues. With 1 base removed from V and 6 bases from J, the gap between germline ends came to 13 bases. Germline V gene data show CDR1 as SGHNT and CDR2 as YYREEE (reference sequence). CDR3 region: CASSLWRVGPGELFF. The CDR3 DNA sequence: TGTGCCAGCAGCTTGTGGAGGGTCGGCCCCGGGGAGCTGTTTTTT.

The V call is TRBV4-3, the J call TRBJ2-2, with D possibly being TRBD2 (5 bases). CDR3 length equals 17 residues. Deletions cut 0 bases from V and 4 bases from J, with 15 bases between. Germline values: CDR1 LGHNA, CDR2 YSLEER. CDR3 in DNA: TGCGCCAGCAGCCAAGATCGGGCCATCGGGATCACCGGGGAGCTGTTTTTT. This gives the protein CASSQDRAIGITGELFF.

The chain employs TRBV10-3 and TRBJ1-1; D is possibly TRBD1 (6 bases). This CDR3 is 14 amino acids long. Germline assignment: CDR1 ENHRY and CDR2 SYGVKD. Trimming pared 6 bases from V and 1 base from J, leaving 12 bases between. As DNA, the CDR3 is TGTGCCATCAGAGGGGGACGGCGGAACACTGAAGCTTTCTTT. Translated: CAIRGGRRNTEAFF.

CDR3 bases: TGTGCCAGCACAGCGGGTTACCAAGAGACCCAGTACTTC. This translates into CASTAGYQETQYF. The genes are TRBV2 and TRBJ2-5; possible D gene TRBD2, 6 bases. V was shortened by 7 bases and J by 0 bases, with 9 bases between the two germline ends. Germline V gene lookup returns CDR1 SNHLY and CDR2 FYNNEI. There are 13 residues in the CDR3.

This chain connects TRBV6-5 to TRBJ1-1; no clear D gene. The CDR3 has 14 amino acids. Germline-derived CDR1 and CDR2 are MNHEY and SVGAGI. V was clipped by 2 bases and J by 4 bases, with 11 bases between them. CDR3 DNA sequence: TGTGCCAGCAGTTACCTCGGGGTGGGCACTGAAGCTTTCTTT. It encodes CASSYLGVGTEAFF.